The 25 T cell receptor beta chains below come from one sample, sequenced in a study of T-cell memory formation after mild COVID-19. TCRdb processed the 5' RACE reads anew with MiXCR; each CDR3 protein has one entry. The sample consists of 160,000 or so distinct CDR3 sequences, roughly 30% of them appearing once. The sequencing sample was made of PBMCs or a T cell subset sorted from them (not recorded which). The receptors shown here come from an adult woman who had mild COVID-19 (a few samples of this study predate the infection). Cell type and time point are not known.

V gene TRBV20-1 combines with J gene TRBJ2-1; possibly TRBD2 for D (5 bases). Germline V CDR1 and CDR2: DFQATT, SNEGSKA (reference sequence). The CDR3 extends over 12 amino acids. Trimming took 1 base from V and 8 from J, leaving 9 bases between them. The CDR3 spells CSARGAGDEQFF. The CDR3 DNA follows: TGCAGTGCTAGAGGAGCCGGGGATGAGCAGTTCTTC.

The chain employs TRBV5-1 and TRBJ2-7, with 8 bases fitting TRBD1. The length of the CDR3 is 15 residues. Looked up from germline, CDR1 is SGHRS and CDR2 is YFSETQ. With V trimmed by 4 bases and J by 0 bases, 6 bases remained unmatched. This chain's CDR3 is CASSLTGGVSYEQYF. CDR3 DNA: TGCGCCAGCAGCCTAACAGGGGGAGTCTCCTACGAGCAGTACTTC.

This clonotype was observed a few times. This chain connects TRBV5-1 to TRBJ2-1; D remains ambiguous. The length of the CDR3 is 10 residues. CDR1 is SGHRS and CDR2 is YFSETQ in the germline V gene. V was shortened by 5 bases and J by 9 bases, with 6 bases between the two germline ends. The CDR3 nucleotides are TGCGCCAGCAGACAGAGTGAGCAGTTCTTC. Protein sequence: CASRQSEQFF.

This clonotype was seen a handful of times. This chain uses TRBV24-1 with TRBJ2-1, with 9 bases identical to TRBD2. The germline gives CDR1 KGHDR, CDR2 SFDVKD. The CDR3 has 14 amino acids. V trimming: 2 bases; J trimming: 7 bases; junction bases outside the gene matches: 2. The CDR3 sequence is CATSDSLAGNEQFF. The CDR3 nucleotides read TGTGCCACCAGTGATTCGCTAGCGGGGAATGAGCAGTTCTTC.

This clonotype was recorded only once. The chain links TRBV6-5 to TRBJ1-1; D may be TRBD1 (5 bases). The CDR3 consists of 16 residues. Trimming pared 6 bases from V and 0 bases from J, leaving 17 bases between. Germline V gene lookup returns CDR1 MNHEY and CDR2 SVGAGI. CDR3 amino acids: CASRPGGARMNTEAFF. In DNA form, the CDR3 reads TGTGCCAGCAGACCTGGCGGGGCGCGGATGAACACTGAAGCTTTCTTT.

This clonotype appeared once. This chain connects TRBV5-1 to TRBJ1-1; 9 bases are shared with TRBD1. The length of the CDR3 is 16 residues. V shed 2 bases, J shed 0 bases, and the junction held 5 bases outside the gene matches. Germline-derived CDR1 and CDR2 are SGHRS and YFSETQ. This CDR3 is CASSFRTGVMNTEAFF. CDR3 coding DNA: TGCGCCAGCAGCTTTCGGACAGGGGTTATGAACACTGAAGCTTTCTTT.

In this sample, this clonotype turned up a few times. This chain links TRBV4-3 with TRBJ1-4; a possible D gene is TRBD1 (6 bases). The CDR3 covers 15 residues. Looked up from germline, CDR1 is LGHNA and CDR2 is YSLEER. Trimming left V 4 bases short and J 6 bases short, with 15 bases between. CDR3 DNA sequence: TGCGCCAGCAGCCGCTACACAGGGTCTGATGAAAAACTGTTTTTT. This gives the protein CASSRYTGSDEKLFF.

This clonotype came up a few times. This chain links TRBV30 with TRBJ2-1, with TRBD1 matching 12 bases. The trim removed 4 bases at V and 6 bases at J, leaving 7 bases unmatched. Germline assignment: CDR1 GTSNPN and CDR2 SVGIG (reference sequence). This CDR3 has 15 residues. CDR3 loop: CAWTPWDRGPNEQFF. Here the CDR3 DNA reads TGTGCCTGGACCCCCTGGGACAGGGGGCCCAATGAGCAGTTCTTC.

CDR3 in DNA: TGTGCCAGCAGCTTAGGGGCTCTAGCCTCCGGGGAGCTGTTTTTT. Translating gives CASSLGALASGELFF. The genes are TRBV11-1 and TRBJ2-2, with a possible D match to TRBD2 (5 bases). Germline lookup yields CDR1 SGHAT and CDR2 FQDESV (reference sequence). The CDR3 has 15 residues. Between the trimmed V and J ends, which lost 1 base and 6 bases, there was a span of 12 bases.

The chain carries TRBV20-1 and TRBJ2-4; tentative D call: TRBD2 (6 bases). In germline, CDR1 is DFQATT, CDR2 SNEGSKA (reference sequence). The CDR3 consists of 15 residues. Trimming took off 0 bases at V and 0 bases at J, with 9 bases between the two ends. The CDR3 reads CSARDHGGAKNIQYF. CDR3 DNA: TGCAGTGCTAGAGATCACGGGGGAGCCAAAAACATTCAGTACTTC.

The CDR3: CSARPGLDSYEQYF. CDR3 sequence (DNA): TGCAGTGCTAGACCGGGACTAGATTCCTACGAGCAGTACTTC. This chain links TRBV20-1 with TRBJ2-7, with 8 bases identical to TRBD2. The CDR3 has 14 amino acids. V gave up 2 bases and J gave up 1 base; unmatched junction bases: 4. Germline CDR1 DFQATT, CDR2 SNEGSKA (reference sequence).

This clonotype was recorded a few times. The chain joins TRBV10-3 to TRBJ2-7, with 8 bases identical to TRBD2. Germline loops: CDR1 ENHRY, CDR2 SYGVKD. Trimming at V came to 2 bases and at J to 1 base, leaving 4 bases not matched to a gene. The CDR3 runs to 15 residues. CDR3: CAISEVGGRSYEQYF. The CDR3 region has the DNA TGTGCCATCAGTGAGGTTGGCGGGAGGTCCTACGAGCAGTACTTC.

This sequence joins TRBV4-1 and TRBJ2-1, with D tentatively TRBD2 (6 bases). The CDR3 totals 15 residues. The germline gives CDR1 MGHRA, CDR2 YSYEKL. V was trimmed by 6 bases and J by 5 bases, leaving 17 bases between them. The CDR3 region is CASRPALARDNEQFF. CDR3 coding DNA: TGCGCCAGCAGGCCTGCTCTAGCGAGGGACAATGAGCAGTTCTTC.

The chain couples TRBV20-1 to TRBJ1-1; D unresolved. Trimming left V 3 bases short and J 5 bases short, with 16 bases between. This CDR3 has 14 amino acids. Germline lookup yields CDR1 DFQATT and CDR2 SNEGSKA (reference sequence). The CDR3 coding sequence is TGCAGTGCTAGTCCGCCTGGCGGGCCAACTGAAGCTTTCTTT. The encoded protein is CSASPPGGPTEAFF.

This chain uses TRBV6-5 with TRBJ2-7; D is undetermined. V lost 0 bases and J 1 base, leaving 7 bases between the germline ends. The length of the CDR3 is 14 residues. The V gene's germline CDR1 is MNHEY and CDR2 SVGAGI. As DNA, the CDR3 is TGTGCCAGCAGTTACTCCGCAGGTTCCTACGAGCAGTACTTC. Its translation is CASSYSAGSYEQYF.

CDR3 in amino acids: CAISGSEKRSYNEQFF. As DNA, the CDR3 is TGTGCCATCAGTGGTTCCGAAAAGAGATCCTACAATGAGCAGTTCTTC. The rearrangement uses TRBV10-3 and TRBJ2-1; D ambiguous. Trimming took off 4 bases at V and 1 base at J, with 14 bases between the two ends. The CDR3 has 16 residues. Germline assignment: CDR1 ENHRY and CDR2 SYGVKD.

The V and J genes are TRBV6-6 and TRBJ1-1; possible D gene TRBD1, 6 bases. The CDR3 runs to 15 residues. The ends were cut back, 6 bases at V and 1 base at J, with 15 bases in the middle. Germline V gene lookup returns CDR1 MNHNY and CDR2 SVGAGI (reference sequence). Written as DNA, the CDR3 is TGTGCCAGCAGCCCTAACAGGGCTCCGAACACTGAAGCTTTCTTT. This sequence encodes CASSPNRAPNTEAFF.

The chain combines TRBV11-1 with TRBJ2-2; D is perhaps TRBD2 (6 bases). Per the germline V gene, CDR1 is SGHAT and CDR2 is FQDESV (reference sequence). The germline V and J ends were trimmed by 2 bases and 4 bases, with 14 bases remaining between them. The CDR3 contains 16 residues. CDR3 DNA: TGTGCCAGCAGCTTACCACTAGCACCCGGCACCGGGGAGCTGTTTTTT. Protein product: CASSLPLAPGTGELFF.

The chain recombines TRBV7-9 with TRBJ1-2; 8 bases match TRBD1. This CDR3 region has 15 residues. CDR1 is SEHNR and CDR2 is FQNEAQ in the germline V gene (reference sequence). J was trimmed by 4 bases and V by 5 bases; bases with no gene match: 9. This CDR3 reads CASSPSDRAVYGYTF. CDR3 nucleotide sequence: TGTGCCAGCAGCCCCTCGGACAGGGCGGTCTATGGCTACACCTTC.

This clonotype turned up a few times. The V and J genes are TRBV4-2 and TRBJ2-5, with D unresolved. Trimming took off 0 bases at V and 5 bases at J, with 7 bases between the two ends. Looked up from germline, CDR1 is LGHNA and CDR2 is YNFKEQ. The CDR3 extends over 13 amino acids. CDR3: CASSQDGQETQYF. The CDR3 DNA reads TGTGCCAGCAGCCAAGACGGCCAGGAGACCCAGTACTTC.

J is TRBJ2-1 and V is TRBV5-1, with 12 bases identical to TRBD2. V lost 1 base, J lost 7 bases, and 3 bases stayed unmatched. Germline V gene sequence: CDR1 SGHRS, CDR2 YFSETQ. CDR3 length: 15 residues. The CDR3 protein is CASSLMLAGGNEQFF. The CDR3 nucleotides read TGCGCCAGCAGCTTGATGCTAGCGGGGGGGAATGAGCAGTTCTTC.

The rearrangement joins TRBV6-5 to TRBJ1-2; D uncertain. The germline V gene encodes CDR1 MNHEY and CDR2 SVGAGI. Trimming cost V 4 bases and J 2 bases, with 5 bases left between them. The CDR3 has 12 amino acids. The CDR3 DNA reads TGTGCCAGCAGTTCCGACAACTATGGCTACACCTTC. Encoded protein: CASSSDNYGYTF.

V usage is TRBV3-1 and J usage is TRBJ2-3; no clear D. The V gene's germline CDR1 is LGHDT and CDR2 YNNKEL (reference sequence). V was clipped by 1 base and J by 8 bases, with 13 bases between them. The CDR3 spans 14 residues. CDR3: CASSQGRHLVTQYF. The CDR3 nucleotides are TGTGCCAGCAGCCAAGGCCGCCATTTAGTTACGCAGTATTTT.

This clonotype has a handful of counts. The CDR3 region is CSPQVISYEQYF. CDR3 DNA sequence: TGCAGCCCTCAGGTTATCTCCTACGAGCAGTACTTC. The gene calls are TRBV29-1 and TRBJ2-7; no clear D. This CDR3 region has 12 residues. The V end was cut by 8 bases, the J end by 0 bases, with 11 bases between. The V gene's germline CDR1 is SQVTM and CDR2 ANQGSEA.

This chain links TRBV6-5 with TRBJ1-1; D might be TRBD1 (5 bases). From germline, CDR1 is MNHEY and CDR2 SVGAGI. The V end lost 6 bases, the J end lost 3 bases, and 11 bases lay between the germline ends. The CDR3 runs 13 residues. The CDR3 here is CASRGDSYTEAFF. The CDR3, as DNA: TGTGCCAGCAGAGGTGACAGTTACACTGAAGCTTTCTTT.